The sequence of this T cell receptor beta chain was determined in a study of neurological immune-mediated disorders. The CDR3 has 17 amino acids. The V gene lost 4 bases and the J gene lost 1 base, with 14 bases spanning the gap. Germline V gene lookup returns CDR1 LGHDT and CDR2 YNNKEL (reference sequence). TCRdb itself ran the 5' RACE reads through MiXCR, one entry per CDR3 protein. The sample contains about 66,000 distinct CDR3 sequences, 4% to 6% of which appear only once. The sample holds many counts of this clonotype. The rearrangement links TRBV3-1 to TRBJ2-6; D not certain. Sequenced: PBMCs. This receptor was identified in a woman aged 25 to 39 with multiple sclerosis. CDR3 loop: CASSRTLQVSGANVLTF. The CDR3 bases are TGTGCCAGCAGCCGAACCCTCCAAGTATCTGGGGCCAACGTCCTGACTTTC.